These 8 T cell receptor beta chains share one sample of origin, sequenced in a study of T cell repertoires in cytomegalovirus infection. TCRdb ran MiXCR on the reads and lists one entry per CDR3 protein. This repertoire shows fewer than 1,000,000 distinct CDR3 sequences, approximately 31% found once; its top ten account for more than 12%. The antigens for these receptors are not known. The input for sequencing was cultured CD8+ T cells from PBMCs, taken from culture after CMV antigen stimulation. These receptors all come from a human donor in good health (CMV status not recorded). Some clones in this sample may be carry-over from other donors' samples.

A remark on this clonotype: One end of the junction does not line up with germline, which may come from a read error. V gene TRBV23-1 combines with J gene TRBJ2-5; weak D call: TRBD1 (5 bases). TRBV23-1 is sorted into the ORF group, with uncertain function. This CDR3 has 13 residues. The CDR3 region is CASSQRTRARLHF. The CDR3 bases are TGCGCCAGCAGTCAGAGGACACGGGCCCGTCTGCACTTC.

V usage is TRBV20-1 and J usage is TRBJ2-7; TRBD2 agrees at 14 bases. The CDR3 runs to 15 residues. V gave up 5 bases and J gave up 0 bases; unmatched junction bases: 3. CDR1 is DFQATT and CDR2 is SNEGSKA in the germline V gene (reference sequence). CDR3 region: CSAQGLAGDSYEQYV. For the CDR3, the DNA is TGCAGTGCTCAGGGACTAGCGGGGGACTCCTACGAGCAGTACGTC.

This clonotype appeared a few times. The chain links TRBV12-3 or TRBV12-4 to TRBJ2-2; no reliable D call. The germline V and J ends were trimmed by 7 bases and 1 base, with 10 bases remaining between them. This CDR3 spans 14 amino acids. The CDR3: CASTPVGNTGELFF. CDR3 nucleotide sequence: TGTGCCAGCACCCCAGTCGGGAACACCGGGGAGCTGTTTTTT.

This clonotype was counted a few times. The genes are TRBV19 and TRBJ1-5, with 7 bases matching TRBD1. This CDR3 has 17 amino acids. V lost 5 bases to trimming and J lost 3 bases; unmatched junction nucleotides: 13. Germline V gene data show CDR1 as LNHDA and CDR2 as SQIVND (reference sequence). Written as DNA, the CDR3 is TGTGCCAGTAGTGCTTACCCGGGACAGCAAATCAATCAGCCCCAGCATTTT. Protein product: CASSAYPGQQINQPQHF.

This chain's CDR3 is CASSFNRIRGGEDTQYF. The CDR3, as DNA: TGTGCCAGCAGCTTTAACCGGATCCGGGGGGGTGAAGATACGCAGTATTTT. This chain connects TRBV7-6 to TRBJ2-3, with 8 bases lining up with TRBD2. CDR3 length: 17 amino acids. The V gene's germline CDR1 is SGHVS and CDR2 FNYEAQ. V gave up 3 bases and J gave up 5 bases; unmatched junction bases: 13.

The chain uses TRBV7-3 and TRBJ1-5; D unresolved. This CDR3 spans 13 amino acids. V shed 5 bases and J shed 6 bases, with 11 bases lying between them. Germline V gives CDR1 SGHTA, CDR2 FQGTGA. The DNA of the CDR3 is TGTGCCAGCAGCGTCAACAACCGTCAGCCCCAGCATTTT. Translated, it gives CASSVNNRQPQHF.

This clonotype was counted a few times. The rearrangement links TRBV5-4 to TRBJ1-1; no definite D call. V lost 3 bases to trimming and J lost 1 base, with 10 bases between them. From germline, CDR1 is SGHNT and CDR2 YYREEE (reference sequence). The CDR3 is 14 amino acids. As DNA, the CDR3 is TGTGCCAGCAGCTGGATGGGCGGGAACACTGAAGCTTTCTTT. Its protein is CASSWMGGNTEAFF.

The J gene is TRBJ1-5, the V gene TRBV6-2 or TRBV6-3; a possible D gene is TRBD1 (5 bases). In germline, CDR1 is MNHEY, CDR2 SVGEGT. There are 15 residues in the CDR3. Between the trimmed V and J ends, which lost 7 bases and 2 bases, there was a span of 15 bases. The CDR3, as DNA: TGTGCCAGCACCCTTTGGGGGGAGGGCAATCAGCCCCAGCATTTT. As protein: CASTLWGEGNQPQHF.